This TCR beta chain was observed in a study of cytomegalovirus exposure and HLA in healthy donors. Study-wide results and limits: The authors later found TCR association rates varying by HLA locus, with DRB1 most and HLA-C fewest. With later analysis, a missense DCLRE1C variant became linked to TCR beta V- and J-gene trimming. Per published accounts, TCR beta sequences correctly predicted the HLA-A and HLA-B alleles of most subjects.

The primer mix had 60 Vbeta and 13 Jbeta primers. Some clones are missing from TCRdb's copy, which holds only in-frame ones; the method was immunoSEQ multiplex PCR. The sample's table shows over 55,000 clones. Comments on this clone: The target antigen is unknown.

In germline, CDR1 is LNHDA, CDR2 SQIVND (reference sequence). V lost 5 bases, J lost 5 bases, and 5 bases stayed unmatched. The CDR3 sequence is 15 residues long. This sequence originates from a male donor in good health and CMV-seronegative. This chain joins TRBV19 and TRBJ2-1; 11 nucleotides agree with TRBD2. The sample taken for sequencing was PBMCs. CDR3 in DNA: TGTGCCAGTAGTCTACTAGCGGGGGTCGACAATGAGCAGTTCTTC. Encoded protein: CASSLLAGVDNEQFF.